The sequence of this T cell receptor (beta chain) was determined in a study of blood T cell repertoires in COVID-19. Study at large: Samples of COVID-19 (acute and convalescent) were obtained from the United States, Italy and Spain.

Per the original methods: Quantification of nucleated cells was approximated via reference gene primer amplification. Here immunoSEQ multiplex PCR was the method, and the copy in TCRdb shows in-frame clones only, minus some. V and J calls and clone size come straight from that table; D and trimming were deduced from the DNA. The repertoire holds 70,000 to 100,000 clones, roughly 90% seen once, with roughly 2.5% in the top ten. Seattle patients were enrolled during active infection and followed longitudinally. CDR1 and CDR2 (germline): SGHDT, YYEEEE. V shed 1 base and J shed 0 bases, with 13 bases lying between them. CDR3 size: 16 residues.

V is TRBV5-6 and J is TRBJ1-2; D is uncertain. The source is a man aged 50 to 59 with COVID-19, enrolled during active disease. The sample consisted of peripheral blood. CDR3 sequence reads: CASSLIQIIANYGYTF. In DNA form, the CDR3 reads TGTGCCAGCAGCTTGATACAGATAATAGCTAACTATGGCTACACCTTC.